This T cell receptor (beta chain) was retrieved from a study of early T cells in non-severe SARS-CoV-2 infection. Study-level information: Alpha and beta chains were unpaired, from unsorted whole-blood bulk RNA. Overall study findings and caveats: Matching against VDJdb likely underestimated virus-specific expansions, favoring anti-spike CD8.

There are a few counts of this clonotype. Its target is not known. Researchers attached unique molecular identifiers to individual cDNA molecules. TCRdb re-derived calls from the 5' RACE reads in MiXCR, one entry per CDR3 protein. The table has 65,000 to 95,000 distinct CDR3 sequences, about 15% seen once. Germline V gene lookup returns CDR1 MNHEY and CDR2 SVGAGI. The CDR3 extends over 14 amino acids. The V and J ends lost 2 bases and 3 bases respectively, with 9 bases between them. This chain connects TRBV6-5 to TRBJ2-3, with D uncertain. This TCR was recovered from an adult who was a healthcare worker with PCR-confirmed SARS-CoV-2 infection or an uninfected control (not recorded which). The sample consisted of whole blood. CDR3: CASSYGIGTDTQYF. CDR3 sequence (DNA): TGTGCCAGCAGTTACGGTATCGGGACAGATACGCAGTATTTT.